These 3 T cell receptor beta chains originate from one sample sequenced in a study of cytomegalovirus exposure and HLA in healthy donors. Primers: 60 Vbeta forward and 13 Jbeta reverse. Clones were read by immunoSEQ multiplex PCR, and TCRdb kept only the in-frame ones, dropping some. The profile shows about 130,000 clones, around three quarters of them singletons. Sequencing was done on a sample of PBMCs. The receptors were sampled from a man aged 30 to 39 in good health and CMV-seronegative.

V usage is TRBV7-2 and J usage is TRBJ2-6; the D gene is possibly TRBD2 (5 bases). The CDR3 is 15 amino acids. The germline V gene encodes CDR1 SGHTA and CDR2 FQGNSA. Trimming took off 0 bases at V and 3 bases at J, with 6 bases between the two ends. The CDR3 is CASSLAGVGANVLTF. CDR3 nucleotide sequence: TGTGCCAGCAGCTTAGCCGGGGTTGGGGCCAACGTCCTGACTTTC.

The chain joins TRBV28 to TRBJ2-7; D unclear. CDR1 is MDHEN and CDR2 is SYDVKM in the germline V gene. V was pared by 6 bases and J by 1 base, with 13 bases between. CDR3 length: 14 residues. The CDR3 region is CASSPPHGSYEQYF. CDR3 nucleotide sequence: TGTGCCAGCAGCCCCCCTCACGGGTCCTACGAGCAGTACTTC.

The CDR3 sequence: CAAGSRTSNEQFF. For the CDR3, the DNA is TGTGCCGCGGGTTCACGGACTAGCAATGAGCAGTTCTTC. The rearrangement links TRBV15 to TRBJ2-1; 7 nucleotides match TRBD2. This CDR3 contains 13 residues. Germline assignment: CDR1 LNHNV and CDR2 YYDKDF (reference sequence). After removal of 11 bases from V and 6 bases from J, the junction contained 10 bases not matched to a gene.